Here is one T cell receptor beta chain with its context. This specimen comes from a study of blood T cell repertoires in COVID-19. Study at large: Sites across the United States, Italy and Spain contributed samples from acute and convalescent COVID-19.

From germline, CDR1 is MNHEY and CDR2 SVGAGI. The CDR3 contains 14 residues. With V trimmed by 6 bases and J by 6 bases, 8 bases remained unmatched. Authors' data handling: Estimation of nucleated cell counts was performed using reference gene primer amplification. The data were produced by immunoSEQ multiplex PCR, yet TCRdb's version contains in-frame clones alone and is incomplete. V and J calls and clone size are copied from that table; D and trimming were computed from the DNA. The data hold about 120,000 clones, with approximately 77% observed a single time. The sequenced material came from peripheral blood. The receptor was derived from a human donor in a cohort sampled during active COVID-19. The gene calls are TRBV6-5 and TRBJ2-7, with 10 bases aligning to TRBD1. The CDR3 nucleotides read TGTGCCAGCAGCCCCCGGGACAGGGGCCCCGAGCAGTACTTC. Amino acid sequence: CASSPRDRGPEQYF.